The 24 T cell receptor beta chains presented below share a single source sample, sequenced in a study of CD4 T cells in relation to SARS-CoV-2 and coronaviruses. The unexposed donors gave CD4+ T cells in 2011-2018, prior to COVID-19. The cells were cultured for under 13 days before CD4+ T cells were isolated. Their target antigens are unknown. The data were produced by immunoSEQ multiplex PCR, yet TCRdb's version contains in-frame clones alone and is incomplete. The sample gives 20,000 to 25,000 clones, over 70% of which show up once; approximately 16% is in the top ten. Sequencing used CD4+ T cells from PBMCs, cultured in vitro. The receptor source for this set is a human donor in good health.

The V gene is TRBV30, the J gene TRBJ1-3; D unclear. The CDR3 has 12 amino acids. Trimming left V 5 bases short and J 2 bases short, with 7 bases between. Germline V lookup: CDR1 GTSNPN, CDR2 SVGIG (reference sequence). The CDR3 protein is CAWAHPGNTIYF. DNA for the CDR3: TGTGCCTGGGCACATCCTGGAAACACCATATATTTT.

V and J are TRBV3-1 (or the pseudogene TRBV3-2) and TRBJ1-5; tentatively, D is TRBD1 (6 bases). The CDR3 sequence is 16 residues long. CDR1 and CDR2 (germline): LGHDT, YNNKEL (reference sequence). Trimming took 0 bases from V and 2 from J, leaving 11 bases between them. CDR3 DNA: TGTGCCAGCAGCCAAGAGGGGGGCTTTGGCAATCAGCCCCAGCATTTT. This encodes CASSQEGGFGNQPQHF.

The J gene is TRBJ2-5, the V gene TRBV5-1; D is unresolved. Germline V gene sequence: CDR1 SGHRS, CDR2 YFSETQ. CDR3 length: 15 amino acids. Between the trimmed V and J ends, which lost 4 bases and 2 bases, there was a span of 15 bases. CDR3 residues: CASSRVGQLQETQYF. The CDR3 DNA reads as TGCGCCAGCAGCAGGGTTGGTCAACTACAAGAGACCCAGTACTTC.

V is TRBV12-3 or TRBV12-4 and J is TRBJ2-1; D is ambiguous. The germline V and J ends were trimmed by 5 bases and 7 bases, with 6 bases remaining between them. This CDR3 has 11 residues. CDR3 sequence: CASSAQNEQFF. CDR3 DNA: TGTGCCAGCAGTGCGCAGAATGAGCAGTTCTTC.

The J gene is TRBJ1-2, the V gene TRBV19, with D maybe TRBD1 (6 bases). The germline V gene has CDR1 LNHDA and CDR2 SQIVND (reference sequence). This CDR3 has 14 residues. The V end lost 2 bases, the J end lost 0 bases, and 7 bases lay between the germline ends. The CDR3 sequence: CASSIRGSNYGYTF. The CDR3 coding sequence is TGTGCCAGTAGTATAAGGGGGTCTAACTATGGCTACACCTTC.

V and J are TRBV19 and TRBJ1-5; D possibly corresponds to TRBD1 (6 bases). The V gene lost 4 bases and the J gene lost 6 bases, with 19 bases spanning the gap. Looked up from germline, CDR1 is LNHDA and CDR2 is SQIVND (reference sequence). This CDR3 has 16 residues. In DNA form, the CDR3 reads TGTGCCAGTAGTAACGGGGGCCTGCTCTCCGGTCAGCCCCAGCATTTT. Its protein product is CASSNGGLLSGQPQHF.

The rearrangement uses TRBV4-1 and TRBJ2-2; D is perhaps TRBD1 (6 bases). Germline V gene lookup returns CDR1 MGHRA and CDR2 YSYEKL. Trimming took off 4 bases at V and 6 bases at J, with 18 bases between the two ends. The CDR3 contains 16 residues. The CDR3 here is CASSLGAGTSPGELFF. CDR3 DNA sequence: TGCGCCAGCAGCCTTGGAGCCGGGACATCCCCCGGGGAGCTGTTTTTT.

The chain is built from TRBV6-5 and TRBJ1-1; D unclear. This CDR3 is 11 amino acids long. The V gene's germline CDR1 is MNHEY and CDR2 SVGAGI. Trimming shortened V by 4 bases and J by 8 bases, and 8 bases separated the two germline ends. In DNA form, the CDR3 reads TGTGCCAGCAGTTCGCCAAGAGAAGCTTTCTTT. It encodes CASSSPREAFF.

The chain links TRBV3-1 (or the pseudogene TRBV3-2) to TRBJ1-1, with D possibly being TRBD1 (5 bases). The CDR3 has 13 amino acids. V was pared by 6 bases and J by 5 bases, with 13 bases between. Per the germline V gene, CDR1 is LGHDT and CDR2 is YNNKEL (reference sequence). The CDR3 DNA is TGTGCCAGCAGTCCAGACAGTTTTACTGAAGCTTTCTTT. This translates into CASSPDSFTEAFF.

The chain uses TRBV21-1 and TRBJ2-1; TRBD1 is the table's D call and was not checked against the DNA. TRBV21-1 is an annotated pseudogene. The CDR3 runs 13 residues. DNA for the CDR3: TGTGCCAGCTTCGGGCTCACAGGGGGTGAGCAGTTCTTC. As protein: CASFGLTGGEQFF.

CDR3 region: CSASGTEQNTIYF. The DNA for the CDR3 is TGCAGTGCTAGTGGGACAGAGCAAAACACCATATATTTT. The chain carries TRBV20-1 and TRBJ1-3, with TRBD1 matching over 7 bases. V shed 3 bases, J shed 6 bases, and the junction held 5 bases outside the gene matches. The CDR3 sequence is 13 residues long. Germline lookup yields CDR1 DFQATT and CDR2 SNEGSKA (reference sequence).

This chain connects TRBV9 to TRBJ1-4; D unclear. The CDR3 is 14 amino acids. The V gene's germline CDR1 is SGDLS and CDR2 YYNGEE. V lost 3 bases to trimming and J lost 7 bases, with 13 bases between them. For the CDR3, the DNA is TGTGCCAGCAGCGCCGGCGGGGTATCTGAAAAACTGTTTTTT. Encoded protein: CASSAGGVSEKLFF.

The chain recombines TRBV5-1 with TRBJ2-7, with TRBD1 matching over 8 bases. The CDR3 runs to 13 residues. The trim removed 4 bases at V and 4 bases at J, leaving 4 bases unmatched. Germline values: CDR1 SGHRS, CDR2 YFSETQ. CDR3 bases: TGCGCCAGCAGCGCCGGACAGGGATACGAGCAGTACTTC. This codes for CASSAGQGYEQYF.

The rearrangement joins TRBV5-4 to TRBJ2-7, with D tentatively TRBD2 (5 bases). Trimming removed 2 bases from V and 5 bases from J, with 11 bases in between. The CDR3 extends over 13 amino acids. The germline gives CDR1 SGHNT, CDR2 YYREEE (reference sequence). CDR3 loop: CASSFFSSDEQYF. In DNA, the CDR3 is TGTGCCAGCAGCTTCTTCAGTAGCGACGAGCAGTACTTC.

The V gene is TRBV5-1, the J gene TRBJ1-1; maybe TRBD1 (5 bases). The length of the CDR3 is 15 residues. Trimming took off 0 bases at V and 2 bases at J, with 11 bases between the two ends. Per germline, CDR1 SGHRS and CDR2 YFSETQ. This CDR3 is CASSLGGTSNTEAFF. The CDR3 DNA follows: TGCGCCAGCAGCTTGGGGGGGACTTCTAACACTGAAGCTTTCTTT.

The chain joins TRBV27 to TRBJ1-1, with D maybe TRBD1 (5 bases). The germline gives CDR1 MNHEY, CDR2 SMNVEV (reference sequence). Trimming left V 2 bases short and J 11 bases short, with 15 bases between. This CDR3 contains 13 residues. This CDR3 is CASSLTGVLVAFF. The CDR3, as DNA: TGTGCCAGCAGTTTAACAGGTGTGTTGGTGGCTTTCTTT.

This clone was observed once. V is TRBV4-1 and J is TRBJ2-1, with TRBD2 matching over 14 bases. Germline CDR1 is MGHRA and CDR2 is YSYEKL. The V segment lost 2 bases and the J segment 6 bases; nucleotides outside the gene matches: 12. The CDR3 runs to 19 residues. The CDR3 bases are TGCGCCAGCAGCCAAACGGGACTAGCGGGAGAGAAGTTGGGCAATGAGCAGTTCTTC. It is translated as CASSQTGLAGEKLGNEQFF.

CDR3 nucleotides: TGTGCCAGCAGCTCCGTCGGGGCCTATGGCTACACCTTC. Translating it yields CASSSVGAYGYTF. The rearrangement uses TRBV12-3 or TRBV12-4 and TRBJ1-2; perhaps TRBD1 as D (5 bases). V was pared by 6 bases and J by 4 bases, with 12 bases between. There are 13 residues in the CDR3.

The V gene is TRBV18, the J gene TRBJ1-4; tentatively, D is TRBD1 (5 bases). The germline gives CDR1 KGHSH, CDR2 LQKENI. Trimming took 2 bases from V and 8 from J, leaving 12 bases between them. CDR3 size: 14 residues. CDR3 amino acids: CASSPGQGMEKLFF. CDR3 in DNA: TGTGCCAGCTCACCAGGGCAGGGTATGGAAAAACTGTTTTTT.

The chain links TRBV30 to TRBJ1-4; tentatively, D is TRBD1 (6 bases). The CDR3 runs 14 residues. Germline V gives CDR1 GTSNPN, CDR2 SVGIG (reference sequence). The ends were cut back, 1 base at V and 7 bases at J, with 13 bases in the middle. The DNA for the CDR3 is TGTGCCTGGAGTGCGCAGGGGAGTTCTGAAAAACTGTTTTTT. It specifies CAWSAQGSSEKLFF.

V is TRBV5-5 and J is TRBJ1-2, with unresolved D. Per germline, CDR1 SGHKS and CDR2 YYEKEE (reference sequence). Trimming took 1 base from V and 8 from J, leaving 21 bases between them. This CDR3 is built from 16 residues. Here the CDR3 DNA reads TGTGCCAGCAGCTTGTTCCGGGAGGCCAGCGTTCTAGGCTACACCTTC. Translating gives CASSLFREASVLGYTF.

The chain links TRBV6-5 to TRBJ1-2; weak D call: TRBD1 (6 bases). In germline, CDR1 is MNHEY, CDR2 SVGAGI. The V end lost 6 bases, the J end lost 4 bases, and 15 bases lay between the germline ends. This CDR3 spans 14 amino acids. CDR3 sequence reads: CASRALRGAYGYTF. CDR3 sequence (DNA): TGTGCCAGCAGGGCCCTCAGGGGCGCCTATGGCTACACCTTC.

The chain carries TRBV1 and TRBJ1-5; the table assigns TRBD1, which was not confirmed against the DNA. TRBV1 has pseudogene status. CDR3 size: 14 residues. The CDR3: CTSAHRGRGQPQHF. In DNA, the CDR3 is TGCACCAGCGCACACAGGGGGAGGGGTCAGCCCCAGCATTTT.

The chain employs TRBV7-9 and TRBJ2-7; TRBD1 aligns across 9 bases. The CDR3 sequence is 14 residues long. Looked up from germline, CDR1 is SEHNR and CDR2 is FQNEAQ (reference sequence). The V segment lost 3 bases and the J segment 0 bases; nucleotides outside the gene matches: 0. The CDR3 nucleotides are TGTGCCAGCAGCTTGACAGGGGGCTCCTACGAGCAGTACTTC. This gives the protein CASSLTGGSYEQYF. The variable domain in full, completed from reference TRBV7-9 and TRBJ2-7, reads DTGVSQNPRHKITKRGQNVTFRCDPISEHNRLYWYRQTLGQGPEFLTYFQNEAQLEKSRLLSDRFSAERPKGSFSTLEIQRTEQGDSAMYLCASSLTGGSYEQYFGPGTRLTVT.